Described below is a single T cell receptor beta chain sequence and its context. Its antigen is currently unknown. The V and J ends lost 1 base and 5 bases respectively, with 11 bases between them. The CDR3 extends over 14 amino acids. Germline CDR1 LGHNA, CDR2 YSLEER. The iRepertoire nested amplicon-rescue multiplex PCR amplified TCR alpha and beta CDR3s from RNA. TCRdb processed the multiplex PCR reads anew with MiXCR; each CDR3 protein has one entry. Among more than 300,000 distinct CDR3 sequences listed, 41% were seen once. These data are taken from a study of glioma-infiltrating T cells. On the study more broadly: Glioma patients had dexamethasone for six or fewer days before surgery. Whole-study findings and limits: Signature shared blood CDR3 motifs were enriched in low-divergence and depleted in high-divergence patients. Very few CDR3 sequences were shared between tissue and blood. Above-expected tissue-blood divergence occurred in all gliomas, most in low-grade ones.

The chain has TRBV4-3 and TRBJ2-5, with no clear D. The sample comprised glioma tissue, nonneoplastic brain tissue, or PBMCs (not recorded which). This sequence originates from a human donor with low-grade glioma or glioblastoma, undergoing nonglioma brain surgery, or in good health (not recorded which). The CDR3 DNA follows: TGCGCCAGCAGCCAAGCACCCGCCGGGGAGACCCAGTACTTC. Translating gives CASSQAPAGETQYF.